These 17 T cell receptor beta chains share one sample of origin, sequenced in a study of blood T cell repertoires in COVID-19. Assay used: immunoSEQ multiplex PCR; TCRdb lists only in-frame clones, some missing. The data hold tens of thousands of clones, with approximately 90% observed a single time. Sequencing used peripheral blood. The receptors were sampled from a woman older than 75 with active COVID-19.

This chain joins TRBV7-8 and TRBJ1-2, with 8 bases identical to TRBD1. This CDR3 region has 15 residues. V lost 2 bases and J lost 4; bases outside the gene matches: 6. Germline CDR1 and CDR2: SGHVS and FQNEAQ. The CDR3 protein is CASSLKDRALYGYTF. The CDR3 DNA reads as TGTGCCAGCAGCTTAAAGGACAGGGCCCTCTATGGCTACACCTTC.

The chain joins TRBV5-6 to TRBJ2-1; the D gene is possibly TRBD2 (7 bases). CDR3 length equals 14 residues. V was pared by 4 bases and J by 6 bases, with 14 bases between. Germline V gene sequence: CDR1 SGHDT, CDR2 YYEEEE. For the CDR3, the DNA is TGTGCCAGCAGCGCGGGGGAACAGGGCAATGAGCAGTTCTTC. Its protein product is CASSAGEQGNEQFF.

The V call is TRBV5-1, the J call TRBJ1-3; TRBD1 aligns across 7 bases. The germline V gene has CDR1 SGHRS and CDR2 YFSETQ. The V and J ends lost 0 bases and 0 bases, in that order; junction bases with no gene match: 12. The CDR3 covers 19 residues. This CDR3 reads CASSLGRGQSTSSGNTIYF. The DNA of the CDR3 is TGCGCCAGCAGCTTGGGAAGGGGGCAATCAACGTCCTCTGGAAACACCATATATTTT.

This chain joins TRBV5-1 and TRBJ1-1; D unclear. Germline lookup yields CDR1 SGHRS and CDR2 YFSETQ. V was cut by 5 bases and J by 0 bases, with 11 bases left in between. The CDR3 covers 14 residues. This CDR3 is CASRLDTMNTEAFF. In DNA, the CDR3 is TGCGCCAGCAGACTCGACACCATGAACACTGAAGCTTTCTTT.

The CDR3 sequence is CASSLQANSEVETQYF. The CDR3 DNA reads TGTGCCAGCAGCTTGCAGGCTAATTCAGAAGTGGAGACCCAGTACTTC. This chain links TRBV5-4 with TRBJ2-5, with no clear D. The germline CDR1 and CDR2 sequences are SGHNT and YYREEE (reference sequence). With 1 base removed from V and 5 bases from J, the gap between germline ends came to 18 bases. The CDR3 has 16 amino acids.

This chain joins TRBV6-1 and TRBJ1-1; no definite D call. Trimming pared 5 bases from V and 4 bases from J, leaving 11 bases between. The CDR3 sequence is 13 residues long. Germline lookup yields CDR1 MNHNS and CDR2 SASEGT. CDR3 in amino acids: CASSPRISTEAFF. The CDR3, as DNA: TGTGCCAGCAGTCCGAGGATCTCCACTGAAGCTTTCTTT.

The chain recombines TRBV7-9 with TRBJ2-7; 8 bases match TRBD1. Germline V CDR1 and CDR2: SEHNR, FQNEAQ (reference sequence). This CDR3 region has 14 residues. The J segment lost 5 bases and the V segment lost 3 bases, leaving 6 bases of the junction unmatched. CDR3 DNA: TGTGCCAGCAGCTTCGGACAGGGACCGGACGAGCAGTACTTC. Protein: CASSFGQGPDEQYF.

V and J are TRBV29-1 and TRBJ2-3; D ambiguous. The CDR3 is 14 amino acids. Germline V gives CDR1 SQVTM, CDR2 ANQGSEA. With 1 base removed from V and 0 bases from J, the gap between germline ends came to 8 bases. The CDR3 spells CSVEARSSTDTQYF. The CDR3 bases are TGCAGCGTTGAAGCCAGATCTAGCACAGATACGCAGTATTTT.

The V gene is TRBV3-1 (or the pseudogene TRBV3-2), the J gene TRBJ2-7, with 11 nucleotides matching TRBD2. Per germline, CDR1 LGHDT and CDR2 YNNKEL (reference sequence). J was trimmed by 7 bases and V by 4 bases; bases with no gene match: 6. The CDR3 sequence is 14 residues long. Here the CDR3 reads CASSPSTSGGEQYF. The CDR3 region has the DNA TGTGCCAGCAGCCCGTCAACTAGCGGGGGAGAGCAGTACTTC.

This clone was detected once. V and J are TRBV6-6 and TRBJ1-4, with D possibly TRBD1 on 6 matching bases. Trimming took off 2 bases at V and 0 bases at J, with 7 bases between the two ends. Germline values: CDR1 MNHNY, CDR2 SVGAGI (reference sequence). This CDR3 contains 15 residues. The CDR3 region is CASSYGGATNEKLFF. The CDR3 nucleotides are TGTGCCAGCAGTTACGGGGGCGCAACTAATGAAAAACTGTTTTTT.

The V call is TRBV5-5, the J call TRBJ2-3; D gene ambiguous. The CDR3 has 15 amino acids. The V end lost 0 bases, the J end lost 0 bases, and 8 bases lay between the germline ends. Germline-derived CDR1 and CDR2 are SGHKS and YYEKEE (reference sequence). The CDR3 DNA reads TGTGCCAGCAGCTTGGGGCAGTCTAGCACAGATACGCAGTATTTT. It codes for CASSLGQSSTDTQYF.

V is TRBV3-1 (or the pseudogene TRBV3-2) and J is TRBJ2-7, with D perhaps matching TRBD2 (5 bases). The CDR3 totals 16 residues. Trimming took off 3 bases at V and 3 bases at J, with 18 bases between the two ends. Germline loops: CDR1 LGHDT, CDR2 YNNKEL (reference sequence). The CDR3 nucleotides read TGTGCCAGCAGCCAGGCTACCGTAGGGAGAGTCTACGAGCAGTACTTC. Protein sequence: CASSQATVGRVYEQYF.

The chain uses TRBV30 and TRBJ2-1; D possibly corresponds to TRBD2 (7 bases). V was pared by 2 bases and J by 0 bases, with 17 bases between. Germline V gene lookup returns CDR1 GTSNPN and CDR2 SVGIG (reference sequence). This CDR3 is 17 amino acids long. In nucleotides, the CDR3 is TGTGCCTGGAGTAAGGGGGGGGCCTCTAGCTCCTACAATGAGCAGTTCTTC. This gives the protein CAWSKGGASSSYNEQFF.

The chain recombines TRBV5-6 with TRBJ2-3, with 11 positions matching TRBD2. With 4 bases clipped from V and 1 base from J, the junction kept 11 bases outside the gene matches. This CDR3 is 18 amino acids long. In germline, CDR1 is SGHDT, CDR2 YYEEEE. Written as DNA, the CDR3 is TGTGCCAGCAGCGAGACCGGGACTAGCGGCTCCGGCACAGATACGCAGTATTTT. Protein product: CASSETGTSGSGTDTQYF.

This clone was recorded once. This chain joins TRBV7-2 and TRBJ1-3; 9 nucleotides agree with TRBD1. V shed 5 bases, J shed 3 bases, and the junction held 14 bases outside the gene matches. The CDR3 sequence is 18 residues long. Germline V CDR1 and CDR2: SGHTA, FQGNSA. The CDR3 loop reads CASSLNPPGQGGGNTIYF. CDR3 in DNA: TGTGCCAGCAGCCTAAACCCCCCGGGACAGGGAGGTGGAAACACCATATATTTT.

The chain links TRBV6-2 or TRBV6-3 to TRBJ2-5; 8 bases agree with TRBD1. The length of the CDR3 is 15 residues. Unmatched junction bases numbered 6, after V lost 6 bases and J lost 0 bases. Looked up from germline, CDR1 is MNHEY and CDR2 is SVGEGT. The CDR3: CASSPAGGYQETQYF. In DNA form, the CDR3 reads TGTGCCAGCAGCCCCGCAGGGGGCTACCAAGAGACCCAGTACTTC.

CDR3 sequence (DNA): TGTGCCAGCAGCCCCGGCGGCAACGAGCAGTACTTC. This gives the protein CASSPGGNEQYF. The V gene is TRBV7-2, the J gene TRBJ2-7; the D is unclear. The CDR3 is 12 residues long. Germline V lookup: CDR1 SGHTA, CDR2 FQGNSA. The V end lost 5 bases, the J end lost 5 bases, and 10 bases lay between the germline ends.